This is a list of T cell receptor beta chains from one sample in a study of OX40 agonist ivuxolimab in advanced cancers. Using immunoSEQ multiplex PCR, the repertoire was profiled, and TCRdb retains in-frame clones only, with some absent. The sample consists of about 100,000 clones, about 88% of them appearing once. The sequenced sample was CD4+ or CD8+ T cells sorted from blood, obtained in a trial of the OX40 agonist ivuxolimab. The receptors shown here come from an adult with an advanced solid tumor such as melanoma, head and neck, liver or kidney cancer. Each CDR3 is given with its conserved first and last residue. D genes are given only for firm matches. Clone size is stated in some rows and not others, as once, few, many or a class when expanded.

clone_size,v_call,j_call,d_call,cdr3_nt,cdr3_aa
.,TRBV27,TRBJ2-7,TRBD1,TGTGCCAGCAATAAGGGGGACAGATCTGACGAGCAGTACTTC,CASNKGDRSDEQYF
once,TRBV7-9,TRBJ2-2,.,TGTGCCAGCAGCCCCTACCGGCGGGATAACACCGGGGAGCTGTTTTTT,CASSPYRRDNTGELFF
.,TRBV15,TRBJ2-6,.,TGTGCCACCAGCAGAGCGCCGCTTCTCTCTGGGGCCAACGTCCTGACTTTC,CATSRAPLLSGANVLTF
.,TRBV19,TRBJ2-5,.,TGTGCCAGTAGCTCAGGCGCGGGGTTCCAAGAGACCCAGTACTTC,CASSSGAGFQETQYF
.,TRBV7-9,TRBJ1-4,TRBD1,TGTGCCAGCAGCCAAGGGACAGCTGAAAAACTGTTTTTT,CASSQGTAEKLFF
.,TRBV2,TRBJ1-2,.,TGTGCCAGCAGTGCGACAGGTTTTCGTGGCTACACCTTC,CASSATGFRGYTF
.,TRBV2,TRBJ2-5,.,TGTGCCAGCAGTCAGGGGGGCGGCGGAGAGACCCAGTACTTC,CASSQGGGGETQYF
.,TRBV2,TRBJ2-5,.,TGTGCCAGCAGTGTCCAGAGGTTGGGGCGCGAGACCCAGTACTTC,CASSVQRLGRETQYF
.,TRBV29-1,TRBJ2-5,.,TGCAGCGTTGATGGGGCCAGACAAGAGACCCAGTACTTC,CSVDGARQETQYF
.,TRBV6-5,TRBJ2-1,TRBD1,TGTGCCAGCAGTATCCGGGACAGGGTATACAATGAGCAGTTCTTC,CASSIRDRVYNEQFF
.,TRBV5-1,TRBJ2-7,.,TGCGCCAGCAGCCCAGCCTCCAGGGGCGGGGAGCAGTACTTC,CASSPASRGGEQYF
.,TRBV27,TRBJ2-1,.,TGTGCCAGCAGTTTACCATCGGGGGCCCCGTTATACAATGAGCAGTTCTTC,CASSLPSGAPLYNEQFF
once,TRBV7-9,TRBJ2-6,.,TGTGCCAGCAGCCCTTCGGGACCCTCGGGGGCCAACGTCCTGACTTTC,CASSPSGPSGANVLTF
.,TRBV29-1,TRBJ1-2,.,TGCAGCGTCGGGGCCTTACGGGGAGGGGGCTACACCTTC,CSVGALRGGGYTF
.,TRBV6-1,TRBJ1-5,.,TGTGCCAGCAGTGACGCGACAGTCTATAGCAATCAGCCCCAGCATTTT,CASSDATVYSNQPQHF
.,TRBV7-2,TRBJ1-4,.,TGTGCCAGCAGCTTATCAAAGGGGAGGGAAAAACTGTTTTTT,CASSLSKGREKLFF
.,TRBV11-1,TRBJ1-3,TRBD1,TGTGCCAGCAGCGCCCGTGGGACAGCTGGAAACACCATATATTTT,CASSARGTAGNTIYF
.,TRBV6-6,TRBJ2-1,.,TGTGCCAGCAGTAGCGATAGGGGGCGGGATAATGAGCAGTTCTTC,CASSSDRGRDNEQFF
.,TRBV6-1,TRBJ1-6,.,TGTGCCAGCAGTGAACCCTGGACATATAATTCACCCCTCCACTTT,CASSEPWTYNSPLHF
.,TRBV14,TRBJ2-1,TRBD2,TGTGCCAGCAGCCAAGGGAGACTAGCGGGGGGAGACGTCTCCTACAATGAGCAGTTCTTC,CASSQGRLAGGDVSYNEQFF
once,TRBV27,TRBJ2-7,.,TGTGCCAGCAGTTTAATGCAGGACTACGAGCAGTACTTC,CASSLMQDYEQYF
.,TRBV6-5,TRBJ1-2,TRBD1,TGTGCCAGCAGCCGACAGGGACATGGCTACACCTTC,CASSRQGHGYTF
.,TRBV10-3,TRBJ2-1,TRBD2,TGTGCCATCAGTGAAGCGGGAGGCTCCTACAATGAGCAGTTCTTC,CAISEAGGSYNEQFF
.,TRBV7-3,TRBJ1-2,TRBD1,TGTGCCAGCAGCTCACAGACAGGGGGCTATTATGGCTACACCTTC,CASSSQTGGYYGYTF
.,TRBV5-1,TRBJ1-5,.,TGCGCCAGCAGTTACGGGGGGCACAATCAGCCCCAGCATTTT,CASSYGGHNQPQHF
.,TRBV7-9,TRBJ2-6,.,TGTGCCAGCAGCTTAGTATCAGGGTCTGGGGCCAACGTCCTGACTTTC,CASSLVSGSGANVLTF
.,TRBV10-2,TRBJ1-1,.,TGCGCCAGCAGTGCGGGAGGTGGCACTGAAGCTTTCTTT,CASSAGGGTEAFF
.,TRBV28,TRBJ2-5,.,TGTGCCAGCAGTCAAGGTCGTCGAGAGACCCAGTACTTC,CASSQGRRETQYF
few,TRBV2,TRBJ1-6,.,TGTGCCAGCAGTGAAGCGCTTTGGGAAAGGGTTCCCCTCCACTTT,CASSEALWERVPLHF
once,TRBV10-3,TRBJ2-6,TRBD1,TGTGCCATTTCCCAGGGGGCGAGTGGGGCCAACGTCCTGACTTTC,CAISQGASGANVLTF
.,TRBV11-3,TRBJ2-3,TRBD2,TGTGCCAGCAGCTCGTCGACTAGCGGGAGAATGACAGATACGCAGTATTTT,CASSSSTSGRMTDTQYF
.,TRBV29-1,TRBJ2-1,TRBD2,TGCAGCGAGGGACTAGCGGGGAGTGAGCAGTTCTTC,CSEGLAGSEQFF
.,TRBV29-1,TRBJ2-7,TRBD2,TGCAGCGTTGGGGGGGCTAGCGGGAGTCCGTCCTACGAGCAGTACTTC,CSVGGASGSPSYEQYF
.,TRBV28,TRBJ2-1,TRBD2,TGTGCCAGCAGTATGATGGGGACTAGCTCCTACAATGAGCAGTTCTTC,CASSMMGTSSYNEQFF
.,TRBV11-2,TRBJ1-4,.,TGTGCCAGCAGCGTCACGCGGGGCGGAGGTGAAAAACTGTTTTTT,CASSVTRGGGEKLFF
.,TRBV19,TRBJ2-2,TRBD2,TGTGCCAGTAGTATATCTAGCGGGGGCACCGGGGAGCTGTTTTTT,CASSISSGGTGELFF
.,TRBV6-1,TRBJ2-1,.,TGTGCCAGCAGTGTCGGGCAGTACAGGGATGAGCAGTTCTTC,CASSVGQYRDEQFF